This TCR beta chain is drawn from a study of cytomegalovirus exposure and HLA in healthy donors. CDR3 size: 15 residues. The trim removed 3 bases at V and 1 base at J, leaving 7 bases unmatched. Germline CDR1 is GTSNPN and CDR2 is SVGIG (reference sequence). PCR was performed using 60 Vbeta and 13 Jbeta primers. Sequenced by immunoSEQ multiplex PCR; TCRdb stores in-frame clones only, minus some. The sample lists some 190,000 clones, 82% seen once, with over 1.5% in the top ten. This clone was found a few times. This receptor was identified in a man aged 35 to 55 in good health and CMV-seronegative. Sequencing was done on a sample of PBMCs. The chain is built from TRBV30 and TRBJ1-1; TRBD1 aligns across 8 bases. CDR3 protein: CAWRAGGARNTEAFF. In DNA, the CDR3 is TGTGCCTGGAGGGCAGGGGGCGCGAGGAACACTGAAGCTTTCTTT.